The next 31 T cell receptor beta chains were all read from a single sample in a study of regulatory T cells in long-lasting Graves disease (TCRdb year 2021). Libraries were constructed by multiplex PCR. Sequencing took place on an Illumina HiSeq 4000. iRepertoire HTBI primers and Arm-PCR amplification of CDR3 regions were used to construct TCR beta libraries. TCRdb reanalyzed the raw reads on its own, using fastp at Q25 for trimming and MiXCR for clone calling, and kept in-frame beta chains. Rows merge per CDR3 protein into single entries with the most common DNA and genes. The sample table shows about 290,000 distinct CDR3 sequences, and 20% to 25% are seen once. Clones ranked in the top ten supply around three fifths of the sample. The sample's time point label is to be understood as: persistent/refractory GD, antithyroid drugs over 5 years with positive TRAb. For both TCR sequencing and RNA sequencing, RNA was extracted from PBMCs in TRIzol.

Sequences were derived from peripheral blood mononuclear cells (PBMCs), sampled when the disease was refractory, from a patient treated with antithyroid drugs. The receptors stem from a female donor with Graves disease.

This clonotype was recorded at least ten times. The chain uses TRBV28 and TRBJ2-6; no definite D call. Germline values: CDR1 MDHEN, CDR2 SYDVKM. V lost 6 bases and J 3 bases, leaving 12 bases between the germline ends. The CDR3 extends over 15 amino acids. The CDR3 loop reads CASSLTFGGANVLTF. Here the CDR3 DNA reads TGTGCCAGCAGCCTAACTTTCGGTGGGGCCAACGTCCTGACTTTC.

With regard to this clonotype: A single base separates this from a much larger clone, so it may be a read error. This chain uses TRBV20-1 with TRBJ1-1, with a possible D match to TRBD1 (5 bases). Trimming removed 1 base at V and 8 bases at J, with 14 bases between. This CDR3 is 13 amino acids long. Germline values: CDR1 DFQATT, CDR2 SNEGSKA (reference sequence). This CDR3 is CSARVAQGGEAFF. The DNA of the CDR3 is TGCAGTGCTAGAGTAGCCCAGGGAGGGGAAGCTTTCTTT.

This clonotype was observed a few times. The chain couples TRBV5-8 to TRBJ2-4; 13 nucleotides agree with TRBD2. The junction had 15 bases not matched to a gene; V was cut back by 4 bases and J by 2 bases. Germline lookup yields CDR1 SGHTS and CDR2 YDEGEE. The CDR3 sequence is 20 residues long. The CDR3 nucleotides read TGTGCCAGCAGCGATATACTAGCGGGAGGGCCCGGTGTCTCCAAAAACATTCAGTACTTC. Protein: CASSDILAGGPGVSKNIQYF.

In this sample, this clonotype turned up once. The chain couples TRBV5-1 to TRBJ2-5; D unclear. This CDR3 comprises 14 residues. V was trimmed by 4 bases and J by 3 bases, leaving 13 bases between them. Germline lookup yields CDR1 SGHRS and CDR2 YFSETQ. Here the CDR3 reads CASSASRSEETQYF. The DNA for the CDR3 is TGCGCCAGCAGCGCATCTAGAAGCGAAGAGACCCAGTACTTC.

This clonotype was observed many times. The rearrangement links TRBV5-1 to TRBJ1-2; no clear D. Trimming pared 4 bases from V and 8 bases from J, leaving 18 bases between. This CDR3 spans 14 amino acids. Germline V gene data show CDR1 as SGHRS and CDR2 as YFSETQ. CDR3 nucleotide sequence: TGCGCCAGCAGCCTTAGTGCCTCAGCTGGGGGCTACACCTTC. Translated: CASSLSASAGGYTF.

V and J are TRBV27 and TRBJ2-7; tentatively, D is TRBD1 (6 bases). The CDR3 is made up of 14 amino acids. The ends were cut back, 6 bases at V and 4 bases at J, with 16 bases in the middle. CDR1 is MNHEY, CDR2 SMNVEV, per germline (reference sequence). This CDR3 reads CASSRDTGVYEQYF. The CDR3 nucleotides read TGTGCCAGCAGCCGGGACACCGGAGTGTACGAGCAGTACTTC.

This clonotype was observed many times. The rearrangement joins TRBV7-2 to TRBJ2-5, with a weak D call TRBD2 (5 bases). The CDR3 spans 14 residues. The V and J ends lost 2 bases and 5 bases respectively, with 12 bases between them. Looked up from germline, CDR1 is SGHTA and CDR2 is FQGNSA. The CDR3 here is CASSLSRGWETQYF. In nucleotides, the CDR3 is TGTGCCAGCAGCTTATCCCGAGGGTGGGAGACCCAGTACTTC.

A word on this clonotype: This may be a read error: a much more frequent sequence differs by one nucleotide. The chain links TRBV7-2 to TRBJ2-7; 8 positions agree with TRBD2. Trimming removed 5 bases from V and 9 bases from J; junction bases left unmatched: 12. Per germline, CDR1 SGHTA and CDR2 FQGNSA. The CDR3 is made up of 14 amino acids. In DNA, the CDR3 is TGTGCCAGCAGCCCTACGGGGGGGAGGCACGGGCAGTACTTC. This translates into CASSPTGGRHGQYF.

This clonotype has a count of ten or more. The genes are TRBV19 and TRBJ1-5; D is ambiguous. In germline, CDR1 is LNHDA, CDR2 SQIVND (reference sequence). The CDR3 length is 15 residues. Deletions cut 3 bases from V and 3 bases from J, with 12 bases between. The CDR3 region is CASSIPVQPNQPQHF. Written as DNA, the CDR3 is TGTGCCAGTAGTATCCCGGTCCAGCCCAATCAGCCCCAGCATTTT.

This clonotype turned up a few times. V is TRBV7-9 and J is TRBJ1-1, with D perhaps TRBD1 (5 bases). CDR3 size: 13 residues. V lost 3 bases, J lost 2 bases, and 7 bases lay in between. CDR1 and CDR2 from the germline V gene are SEHNR and FQNEAQ (reference sequence). The CDR3, as DNA: TGTGCCAGCAGCTTCCGGGACAACACTGAAGCTTTCTTT. It codes for CASSFRDNTEAFF.

This clonotype was observed at least ten times. The genes are TRBV12-3 or TRBV12-4 and TRBJ1-2; 9 nucleotides match TRBD1. This CDR3 comprises 14 residues. V shed 6 bases and J 4 bases; nucleotides not matched to a gene: 6. In DNA, the CDR3 is TGTGCCAGCAGCGGGGACAGGGTCGGCTATGGCTACACCTTC. Its protein is CASSGDRVGYGYTF.

This clonotype came up many times. CDR3 DNA: TGTGCCAGCAGCCAAGGAGACTACGAGCAGTACTTC. It encodes CASSQGDYEQYF. V is TRBV3-1 and J is TRBJ2-7; D gene uncertain. Trimming stripped 1 base from V and 3 bases from J, with 4 bases between. Germline CDR1 and CDR2: LGHDT and YNNKEL (reference sequence). This CDR3 comprises 12 residues.

Only a few counts were recorded for this clonotype. J is TRBJ2-7 and V is TRBV20-1, with D perhaps being TRBD1 or TRBD2 (5 bases each). Trimming removed 7 bases at V and 6 bases at J, with 25 bases between. The CDR3 length is 15 residues. Looked up from germline, CDR1 is DFQATT and CDR2 is SNEGSKA (reference sequence). The CDR3 loop is CSVGGTGGFMGEQYF. The CDR3 nucleotides read TGCAGTGTTGGGGGAACGGGCGGGTTTATGGGCGAGCAGTACTTC.

This clonotype was seen more than once but under ten times. The rearrangement joins TRBV4-3 to TRBJ2-5; maybe TRBD2 (6 bases). This CDR3 region has 15 residues. Trimming removed 0 bases from V and 5 bases from J, with 13 bases in between. Germline values: CDR1 LGHNA, CDR2 YSLEER. The CDR3 nucleotides are TGCGCCAGCAGCCAAGATCGGCGGGATGGGGAGACCCAGTACTTC. It codes for CASSQDRRDGETQYF.

This rearrangement joins TRBV4-3 to TRBJ2-7; TRBD2 matches at 10 bases. This CDR3 region has 16 residues. The germline V gene encodes CDR1 LGHNA and CDR2 YSLEER. The junction had 3 bases not matched to a gene; V was cut back by 0 bases and J by 1 base. The CDR3: CASSQDWGLASYEQYF. The DNA for the CDR3 is TGCGCCAGCAGCCAAGACTGGGGACTAGCGTCCTACGAGCAGTACTTC.

This clonotype has more than one count but fewer than ten. CDR3 region: CASSYSYRTNNYGYTF. The CDR3 DNA reads TGTGCCAGCAGTTACTCCTACCGGACGAATAACTATGGCTACACCTTC. V gene TRBV6-2 or TRBV6-3 combines with J gene TRBJ1-2; D remains ambiguous. Germline V gene sequence: CDR1 MNHEY, CDR2 SVGEGT. Between the trimmed V and J ends, which lost 0 bases and 1 base, there was a span of 12 bases. The CDR3 is 16 residues long.

This clonotype was recorded at least ten times. The chain is built from TRBV11-2 and TRBJ2-7, with 8 positions matching TRBD2. V shed 6 bases and J 0 bases; nucleotides not matched to a gene: 4. Germline CDR1 is SGHAT and CDR2 is FQNNGV. This CDR3 has 14 amino acids. The CDR3 spells CASSWRGVSYEQYF. DNA of the CDR3: TGTGCCAGCAGTTGGCGGGGGGTCTCCTACGAGCAGTACTTC.

The V gene is TRBV11-2, the J gene TRBJ2-1, with D perhaps TRBD2 (5 bases). Germline values: CDR1 SGHAT, CDR2 FQNNGV. The ends were cut back, 2 bases at V and 0 bases at J, with 11 bases in the middle. The CDR3 runs to 16 residues. The CDR3 nucleotides read TGTGCCAGCAGCTTATTTAGCGCCCCCTCCTACAATGAGCAGTTCTTC. Translating gives CASSLFSAPSYNEQFF.

This clonotype turned up a few times. The chain employs TRBV2 and TRBJ1-5; TRBD1 aligns across 8 bases. J lost 5 bases, V lost 10 bases, and 4 bases had no gene match. CDR1 and CDR2 (germline): SNHLY, FYNNEI. This CDR3 is 12 amino acids long. DNA of the CDR3: TGTGCCACCGGACAGGGAGATCAGCCCCAGCATTTT. As protein: CATGQGDQPQHF.

The chain uses TRBV5-6 and TRBJ2-7; D is ambiguous. Germline V gene sequence: CDR1 SGHDT, CDR2 YYEEEE. Between the trimmed V and J ends, which lost 4 bases and 0 bases, there was a span of 11 bases. The length of the CDR3 is 14 residues. CDR3 in amino acids: CASSLTKRSYEQYF. CDR3 DNA sequence: TGTGCCAGCAGCCTGACCAAGCGCTCCTACGAGCAGTACTTC.

J is TRBJ2-7 and V is TRBV5-5, with 12 bases lining up with TRBD2. This CDR3 contains 16 residues. CDR1 is SGHKS, CDR2 YYEKEE, per germline (reference sequence). The ends lost 5 bases at V and 4 bases at J; junction bases unmatched: 10. Here the CDR3 DNA reads TGTGCCAGCAGACCCCTAGCGGGAGGGCAGAGGTACGAGCAGTACTTC. Its translation is CASRPLAGGQRYEQYF. Together with reference TRBV5-5 and TRBJ2-7, the CDR3 gives the full variable domain: DAGVTQSPTHLIKTRGQQVTLRCSPISGHKSVSWYQQVLGQGPQFIFQYYEKEERGRGNFPDRFSARQFPNYSSELNVNALLLGDSALYLCASRPLAGGQRYEQYFGPGTRLTVT.

Details on this clonotype: A much larger clone lies a single base off, so this may be a read error. The chain has TRBV20-1 and TRBJ2-7; 10 bases fit TRBD1. Germline loops: CDR1 DFQATT, CDR2 SNEGSKA (reference sequence). There are 13 residues in the CDR3. The CDR3 DNA sequence: TGCAGTGCCAGGACAGGGGGGCTCTACGAGCAGCACTTC. It translates to CSARTGGLYEQHF.

This clonotype has at least ten counts. J is TRBJ2-1 and V is TRBV10-2; either TRBD1 or TRBD2 may fit D (5 bases each). The CDR3 is made up of 13 amino acids. Deletions cut 7 bases from V and 6 bases from J, with 13 bases between. Germline assignment: CDR1 WSHSY and CDR2 SAAADI. The CDR3 spells CASKIGDANEQFF. The CDR3 nucleotides read TGCGCCAGCAAAATCGGGGACGCCAATGAGCAGTTCTTC.

As DNA, the CDR3 is TGTGCCAGTAGTATAACCACGATGGGACAGGGTGAAGCTTTCTTT. This sequence encodes CASSITTMGQGEAFF. This chain joins TRBV19 and TRBJ1-1; 9 bases are a match to TRBD1. With V trimmed by 2 bases and J by 7 bases, 8 bases remained unmatched. This CDR3 has 15 residues. The germline V gene encodes CDR1 LNHDA and CDR2 SQIVND (reference sequence).

This clonotype was seen repeatedly, ten times or more. DNA of the CDR3: TGTGCCAGCACTGGTCTTAGCGGGAGTATGGAGACCCAGTACTTC. It translates to CASTGLSGSMETQYF. The V call is TRBV2, the J call TRBJ2-5; 9 nucleotides match TRBD2. This CDR3 has 15 residues. After removal of 7 bases from V and 5 bases from J, the junction contained 11 bases not matched to a gene. The germline V gene encodes CDR1 SNHLY and CDR2 FYNNEI.

This clonotype has a count of ten or more. V and J are TRBV7-9 and TRBJ1-2; 8 bases agree with TRBD1. The CDR3 covers 14 residues. The germline gives CDR1 SEHNR, CDR2 FQNEAQ (reference sequence). The trim removed 5 bases at V and 4 bases at J, leaving 6 bases unmatched. The CDR3 is CASSAGGASYGYTF. The CDR3 nucleotides are TGTGCCAGCAGCGCAGGGGGCGCAAGCTATGGCTACACCTTC.

This clonotype was counted only a few times. The chain carries TRBV4-1 and TRBJ2-7; 8 bases match TRBD1. J gave up 9 bases and V 3 bases, and 7 bases lay outside the gene matches. This CDR3 contains 13 residues. Per germline, CDR1 MGHRA and CDR2 YSYEKL. The CDR3 nucleotides read TGCGCCAGCAGCCAGCCAGGGGGCGGAGGGCAGTACTTC. This codes for CASSQPGGGGQYF.

The chain combines TRBV6-2 or TRBV6-3 with TRBJ2-2; 10 positions agree with TRBD1. J lost 7 bases, V lost 0 bases, and 5 bases had no gene match. CDR3 length equals 16 residues. From germline, CDR1 is MNHEY and CDR2 SVGEGT. CDR3 residues: CASSYSGQGEDGELFF. CDR3 DNA sequence: TGTGCCAGCAGTTACTCAGGACAGGGGGAAGACGGGGAGCTGTTTTTT.

Comment on this clonotype: A much larger clonotype is one base distant, so this may be a read error. The genes are TRBV28 and TRBJ2-5, with D hard to call. Germline CDR1 is MDHEN and CDR2 is SYDVKM. The CDR3 loop spans 12 amino acids. Deletions cut 5 bases from V and 12 bases from J, with 16 bases between. The CDR3 region is CASSPYELFKYF. The DNA for the CDR3 is TGTGCCAGCAGTCCTTATGAACTCTTCAAGTACTTC.

The rearrangement joins TRBV7-2 to TRBJ2-7; possible D gene TRBD2, 6 bases. Germline values: CDR1 SGHTA, CDR2 FQGNSA. This CDR3 is built from 18 residues. Trimming left V 2 bases short and J 0 bases short, with 20 bases between. The CDR3 nucleotides are TGTGCCAGCAGCTTATCGGTTGGAGCGGGTGGTAGCTCCTACGAGCAGTACTTC. It encodes CASSLSVGAGGSSYEQYF.

Only a few counts were recorded for this clonotype. The chain joins TRBV4-3 to TRBJ2-5, with 7 bases identical to TRBD2. Losses at the gene ends were 1 base for V and 5 bases for J; bases not matched to a gene: 7. Germline CDR1 reads LGHNA; CDR2 reads YSLEER. The CDR3 contains 15 residues. DNA of the CDR3: TGCGCCAGCAGCCAAGCCGGGGGGACCCCCGAGACCCAGTACTTC. Translation: CASSQAGGTPETQYF.